Sequencing of this T cell receptor (beta chain) was carried out in a study of blood T cell repertoires in COVID-19 (dated by TCRdb to the early 2020s). Regarding the complete study: Collaborator samples came from the United States, Italy and Spain and covered acute and convalescent phases of COVID-19. The material from the prospective study consisted of cDNA or gDNA derived from T cells, B-cell-depleted T cells, or PBMCs. Deeply sampled blood TCRbeta repertoires from subjects exposed to, actively infected with, or recovered from COVID-19 were included in the dataset. The repertoires were made available in a free public database intended to serve as a resource for research on the immune response to SARS-CoV-2. The samples were drawn from the first 160 participants of the ongoing ImmuneRACE study and from some 1,300 subjects provided by 6 global collaborators. A de-identified subject ID, COVID-19 status, age in years and sex were almost always included in the sample metadata. Where HLA class I and class II types were available, the types were taken from metadata supplied by the sample provider, not from assay-based typing. The study at large found these results: The amount of clinical and demographic metadata varied by source and participant and was provided uncurated.

In Seattle, one collaborating source enrolled patients while the infection was active and tracked those patients longitudinally over the course of disease. Each collaborating institution followed its own protocols to collect whole blood in K2EDTA tubes. For TCRbeta analysis, collaborators shipped samples in one of three forms: frozen whole blood, isolated PBMCs, or DNA extracted from either of those sample types. TCRbeta CDR3 regions were amplified from genomic DNA using the immunoSEQ Assay, a bias-controlled multiplex PCR. The original methods were these. The number of nucleated cells in each sample was estimated by amplification of reference gene primers within the assay. To quantify the absolute abundance of each unique TCRbeta CDR3 rearrangement, sequence reads were collapsed and filtered. For each sample, productive Simpson clonality was calculated by taking the square root of Simpson's diversity index across productive rearrangements. TCRdb carries this immuneACCESS record with in-frame sequences only. Its versions omit some clonotypes, under half of them owing to an unresolved V gene in the studies checked, with the rest unexplained. D and trimming come from the DNA, and the V and J calls and clone size come from that table. This sample comprises approximately 300,000 clones, around 85% of them detected only once. Jointly, the top ten make up 0.87% of the sample.

Via the germline V gene (reference sequence), CDR1 is LNHDA and CDR2 SQIVND. The junction carries 6 bases between V and J, which are trimmed by 6 bases and 4 bases respectively. The CDR3 spans 11 residues, from the cysteine through the phenylalanine. Here the CDR3 DNA is all that survives: 33 bases in frame from base 1. Details on this clone: Its antigen is currently not known. Per-base qualities were not stored, and no clone one base away is much larger.

The TCR sequence derives from a human donor with COVID-19, enrolled during active disease. The donor label of this sample is uncertain. The V gene is TRBV19 and the J gene is TRBJ2-5; the D gene cannot be named for sure. The sequenced sample was peripheral blood. The sequenced DNA: TGTGCCAGTAGGTTCCGAGAGACCCAGTACTTC. This translates into CASRFRETQYF.